This T cell receptor beta chain was identified during a study of CXCR3-negative and CXCR3-positive naive CD8 T cells. Findings of the study overall: With respect to TRBV-TRBJ usage, naive CXCR3-negative and CXCR3-positive cells were similar; memory differed. Greater hydrophobicity was found in TRB CDR3s of CXCR3-positive naive cells than of CXCR3-negative naive cells.

Germline V gene lookup returns CDR1 MNHEY and CDR2 SVGEGT. The CDR3 has 16 residues. Researchers prepared the TRB cDNA libraries using 5' RACE with UMI labels. TCRdb re-called the 5' RACE reads and shows each CDR3 protein once, DNA omitted. The ten most abundant clones cover roughly 0.59% of a sample with fewer than 90,000 distinct CDR3 sequences. Note on this clonotype: Its antigen is unidentified.

The sample was naive CXCR3+ CD8+ T cells from blood. As to subset: CD45RO-CCR7+CD27+CD95- naive CD8+ T cells expressing CXCR3 (TNR3+). This clonotype was sampled from a human donor in good health. Some clones in this sample may be carry-over from other donors' samples. This chain links TRBV6-2 or TRBV6-3 with TRBJ2-3; the TRBD1 assignment by TCRdb is unverifiable without DNA. The CDR3 loop reads CASEVTFRGITDTQYF.